The 24 T cell receptor beta chains presented below share a single source sample, sequenced in a study of OX40 agonist ivuxolimab in advanced cancers. Assay: immunoSEQ multiplex PCR; the TCRdb copy retains only in-frame clones and omits some. The sample has 9,500 to 15,000 clones, roughly 80% seen once; the top ten hold around 30%. The source material was CD4+ or CD8+ T cells sorted from blood, sampled in a trial of the OX40 agonist ivuxolimab. The receptors come from an adult with an advanced solid tumor such as melanoma, head and neck, liver or kidney cancer.

This chain joins TRBV9 and TRBJ2-3; no reliable D call. The CDR3 length is 16 residues. Trimming took off 0 bases at V and 4 bases at J, with 15 bases between the two ends. Germline V gene lookup returns CDR1 SGDLS and CDR2 YYNGEE. CDR3 in amino acids: CASSVGQSSLSDTQYF. DNA for the CDR3: TGTGCCAGCAGCGTAGGGCAGTCTAGTCTTTCAGATACGCAGTATTTT.

The chain joins TRBV27 to TRBJ2-2, with D possibly being TRBD1 or TRBD2 (5 bases each). CDR3 size: 14 residues. Germline V gene lookup returns CDR1 MNHEY and CDR2 SMNVEV (reference sequence). V was clipped by 3 bases and J by 6 bases, with 11 bases between them. The DNA of the CDR3 is TGTGCCAGCAGTTTCCTCCGGGGCGCCGGGGAGCTGTTTTTT. It encodes CASSFLRGAGELFF.

The chain uses TRBV2 and TRBJ1-6, with D possibly matching TRBD1 (5 bases). This CDR3 has 15 amino acids. From germline, CDR1 is SNHLY and CDR2 FYNNEI. The V gene lost 7 bases and the J gene lost 8 bases, with 18 bases spanning the gap. CDR3: CASINTRDRYSPLHF. Written as DNA, the CDR3 is TGTGCCAGCATCAATACCCGGGACCGGTATTCACCCCTCCACTTT.

The chain joins TRBV6-1 to TRBJ2-7, with 12 nucleotides matching TRBD2. The ends lost 0 bases at V and 7 bases at J; junction bases unmatched: 1. Per the germline V gene, CDR1 is MNHNS and CDR2 is SASEGT. The CDR3 covers 14 residues. The CDR3 DNA is TGTGCCAGCAGTGAAGCCGGGACTAGCGGGGAGCAGTACTTC. This encodes CASSEAGTSGEQYF.

The chain carries TRBV7-9 and TRBJ2-1; tentatively, D is TRBD2 (6 bases). In germline, CDR1 is SEHNR, CDR2 FQNEAQ (reference sequence). Trimming pared 5 bases from V and 7 bases from J, leaving 21 bases between. This CDR3 contains 16 residues. The CDR3 DNA follows: TGTGCCAGCAGCCCCCCCTCGGGAGAAGCCTTGAATGAGCAGTTCTTC. This codes for CASSPPSGEALNEQFF.

This clone has just one count. The chain combines TRBV16 with TRBJ2-7, with D maybe TRBD1 (6 bases). Trimming shortened V by 8 bases and J by 2 bases, and 10 bases separated the two germline ends. CDR1 is KGHSY and CDR2 is FQNENV in the germline V gene. The CDR3 spans 12 residues. DNA of the CDR3: TGTGCCAGCTCAGGGACACCCTACGAGCAGTACGTC. Its protein product is CASSGTPYEQYV.

This clone is large in the sample. The V and J genes are TRBV28 and TRBJ1-1; unclear D gene. The CDR3 spans 13 residues. Germline values: CDR1 MDHEN, CDR2 SYDVKM. V lost 3 bases to trimming and J lost 4 bases, with 9 bases between them. The DNA of the CDR3 is TGTGCCAGCAGTTTGGGCACCCGCACTGAAGCTTTCTTT. Translated, it gives CASSLGTRTEAFF.

The table lists this clone with a count of one. The genes are TRBV13 and TRBJ2-5; 12 positions match TRBD1. After removal of 5 bases from V and 4 bases from J, the junction contained 11 bases not matched to a gene. Germline CDR1 reads PRHDT; CDR2 reads FYEKMQ (reference sequence). The CDR3 has 17 amino acids. This CDR3 reads CASSVRGTGGDGETQYF. The CDR3 coding sequence is TGTGCCAGCAGCGTAAGGGGGACAGGGGGCGACGGAGAGACCCAGTACTTC.

This rearrangement joins TRBV27 to TRBJ2-6; D is undetermined. Germline loops: CDR1 MNHEY, CDR2 SMNVEV (reference sequence). CDR3 length: 19 amino acids. V lost 6 bases, J lost 0 bases, and 21 bases lay in between. CDR3 in amino acids: CASRPIDRLLSSGANVLTF. As DNA, the CDR3 is TGTGCCAGCAGGCCCATTGATAGGCTGCTTTCCTCTGGGGCCAACGTCCTGACTTTC.

This clone was detected only a few times. The CDR3 reads CASSLPDAQVNEQFF. CDR3 DNA sequence: TGTGCCAGCAGCTTACCGGACGCTCAGGTGAATGAGCAGTTCTTC. This chain uses TRBV7-5 with TRBJ2-1. TRBV7-5 is classified as a pseudogene. The CDR3 runs to 15 residues.

This clone has just a few counts. The chain carries TRBV27 and TRBJ1-2; 10 bases map to TRBD1. J was trimmed by 0 bases and V by 5 bases; bases with no gene match: 9. CDR1 and CDR2 from the germline V gene are MNHEY and SMNVEV (reference sequence). CDR3 length: 17 amino acids. CDR3 sequence: CASSLTWTGGSNYGYTF. In nucleotides, the CDR3 is TGTGCCAGCAGTCTCACTTGGACAGGGGGTTCTAACTATGGCTACACCTTC.

For the CDR3, the DNA is TGTGCCAGCAGTCACGGGACTACCGTGGGGGAGCTGTTTTTT. The encoded protein is CASSHGTTVGELFF. The chain couples TRBV11-2 to TRBJ2-2; 7 bases agree with TRBD2. V shed 6 bases, J shed 8 bases, and the junction held 9 bases outside the gene matches. Germline V gene sequence: CDR1 SGHAT, CDR2 FQNNGV. This CDR3 has 14 residues.

This rearrangement joins TRBV27 to TRBJ2-5; 8 bases are a match to TRBD2. After removal of 8 bases from V and 5 bases from J, the junction contained 10 bases not matched to a gene. Germline values: CDR1 MNHEY, CDR2 SMNVEV (reference sequence). The CDR3 has 14 residues. CDR3 protein: CASARGTSGETQYF. As DNA, the CDR3 is TGTGCCAGCGCGCGTGGGACTAGTGGGGAGACCCAGTACTTC.

Turning to this clone: Other DNA sequences in the same sample also yield this CDR3. The chain carries TRBV19 and TRBJ2-1; D is possibly TRBD1 or TRBD2 (5 bases each). V was trimmed by 6 bases and J by 6 bases, leaving 9 bases between them. Germline V gene sequence: CDR1 LNHDA, CDR2 SQIVND (reference sequence). This CDR3 is built from 12 residues. CDR3 residues: CASRLGPNEQFF. CDR3 sequence (DNA): TGTGCCAGTAGGTTGGGACCCAATGAGCAGTTCTTC.

This chain links TRBV2 with TRBJ2-1, with D possibly TRBD2 on 6 matching bases. Germline lookup yields CDR1 SNHLY and CDR2 FYNNEI. This CDR3 has 13 residues. With 5 bases removed from V and 7 bases from J, the gap between germline ends came to 12 bases. Here the CDR3 DNA reads TGTGCCAGCAGTTCCGGGACTCTGAATGAGCAGTTCTTC. This sequence encodes CASSSGTLNEQFF.

This clone was observed a few times. V is TRBV5-8 and J is TRBJ2-1; D is ambiguous. V was pared by 1 base and J by 8 bases, with 13 bases between. Germline values: CDR1 SGHTS, CDR2 YDEGEE. The CDR3 extends over 14 amino acids. CDR3 nucleotides: TGTGCCAGCAGCTTGACGGCAGGATCGGATGAGCAGTTCTTC. Amino acids: CASSLTAGSDEQFF. Drawing the rest from reference TRBV5-8 and TRBJ2-1, the complete variable domain is EAGVTQSPTHLIKTRGQQATLRCSPISGHTSVYWYQQALGLGLQFLLWYDEGEERNRGNFPPRFSGRQFPNYSSELNVNALELEDSALYLCASSLTAGSDEQFFGPGTRLTVL.

This rearrangement joins TRBV29-1 to TRBJ2-2; D remains unclear. Trimming cost V 4 bases and J 4 bases, with 16 bases left between them. The CDR3 length is 15 residues. Germline V gene lookup returns CDR1 SQVTM and CDR2 ANQGSEA. The CDR3 coding sequence is TGCAGCGTTGTAATAGACCGGGCCTTCACCGGGGAGCTGTTTTTT. Protein sequence: CSVVIDRAFTGELFF.

The J gene is TRBJ2-1, the V gene TRBV13; D is perhaps TRBD2 (5 bases). This CDR3 contains 13 residues. Trimming removed 5 bases from V and 8 bases from J, with 13 bases in between. The germline CDR1 and CDR2 sequences are PRHDT and FYEKMQ (reference sequence). DNA of the CDR3: TGTGCCAGCAGCGCGGAGGAACTACATGAGCAGTTCTTC. This sequence encodes CASSAEELHEQFF.

This chain connects TRBV7-9 to TRBJ1-1, with a possible D match to TRBD1 (6 bases). Looked up from germline, CDR1 is SEHNR and CDR2 is FQNEAQ (reference sequence). There are 16 residues in the CDR3. V lost 7 bases to trimming and J lost 2 bases, with 20 bases between them. CDR3 region: CASTPRVGQKNTEAFF. The CDR3 DNA sequence: TGTGCCAGCACCCCTCGGGTGGGACAAAAAAACACTGAAGCTTTCTTT.

By proportion, this clone is medium-sized. The chain is built from TRBV19 and TRBJ2-6; no clear D gene. The CDR3 totals 16 residues. The germline CDR1 and CDR2 sequences are LNHDA and SQIVND (reference sequence). Trimming cost V 7 bases and J 0 bases, with 13 bases left between them. The CDR3 is CASTHGPSSGANVLTF. The CDR3 DNA is TGTGCCAGTACCCATGGTCCGTCCTCTGGGGCCAACGTCCTGACTTTC.

The V and J genes are TRBV9 and TRBJ2-2; D unclear. Trimming shortened V by 4 bases and J by 7 bases, and 8 bases separated the two germline ends. The CDR3 is 12 residues long. Germline V lookup: CDR1 SGDLS, CDR2 YYNGEE. This CDR3 reads CASSLRSGELFF. Here the CDR3 DNA reads TGTGCCAGCAGCCTACGTAGCGGGGAGCTGTTTTTT. Full variable domain (remainder filled in from reference TRBV9 and TRBJ2-2): DSGVTQTPKHLITATGQRVTLRCSPRSGDLSVYWYQQSLDQGLQFLIQYYNGEERAKGNILERFSAQQFPDLHSELNLSSLELGDSALYFCASSLRSGELFFGEGSRLTVL.

The table lists this clone with a few counts. The CDR3 bases are TGCGCCAGCAGCCAAGATGAACTTTTCGAGCAGTACTTC. As protein: CASSQDELFEQYF. The chain recombines TRBV4-1 with TRBJ2-7, with D unclear. The germline V gene encodes CDR1 MGHRA and CDR2 YSYEKL. Trimming left V 0 bases short and J 6 bases short, with 9 bases between. The CDR3 is made up of 13 amino acids.

A single count supports this clone. This chain links TRBV25-1 with TRBJ1-2; tentatively, D is TRBD1 (6 bases). Deletions cut 0 bases from V and 2 bases from J, with 13 bases between. Germline CDR1 is MGHDK and CDR2 is SYGVNS. The CDR3 runs 16 residues. The CDR3 loop reads CASSEYLTGTNYGYTF. Written as DNA, the CDR3 is TGTGCCAGCAGTGAATATCTTACAGGGACCAACTATGGCTACACCTTC.

This clone was found once. V is TRBV27 and J is TRBJ2-7, with unresolved D. CDR3 length equals 13 residues. The germline gives CDR1 MNHEY, CDR2 SMNVEV (reference sequence). V was shortened by 2 bases and J by 3 bases, with 8 bases between the two germline ends. CDR3 bases: TGTGCCAGCAGTTTAGTAGGACGCTACGAGCAGTACTTC. Translating it yields CASSLVGRYEQYF.